This TCR beta chain was retrieved from a study of cytomegalovirus exposure and HLA in healthy donors. Background on the study: Unique TCRs from HLA-typed donors, 75 million to 100 million of them, were held in an early data release. Among the approximately 400 genotyped donors, 65% to 90% were placed in the Caucasian-associated ancestry cluster.

The PCR employed 60 Vbeta primers together with 13 Jbeta primers. Data came from immunoSEQ multiplex PCR; TCRdb stores just in-frame clones and leaves some out. The data contain roughly 160,000 clones, roughly 83% of them singletons. Study-wide results and limits: The study flagged approximately 180 TCR beta chains as cytomegalovirus-associated.

This CDR3 region has 20 residues. The V segment lost 6 bases and the J segment 0 bases; nucleotides outside the gene matches: 16. CDR1 and CDR2 (germline): WSHSY, SAAADI. Of note for this clone: The target antigen is unknown.

This receptor was taken from a man younger than 45 in good health and CMV-seronegative. This chain links TRBV10-2 with TRBJ2-1, with 11 positions matching TRBD2. What was sequenced was PBMCs. The CDR3 loop reads CASRPGLAGGPSFSYNEQFF. The CDR3 coding sequence is TGCGCCAGCAGGCCCGGTCTAGCGGGGGGCCCCTCCTTCTCCTACAATGAGCAGTTCTTC.